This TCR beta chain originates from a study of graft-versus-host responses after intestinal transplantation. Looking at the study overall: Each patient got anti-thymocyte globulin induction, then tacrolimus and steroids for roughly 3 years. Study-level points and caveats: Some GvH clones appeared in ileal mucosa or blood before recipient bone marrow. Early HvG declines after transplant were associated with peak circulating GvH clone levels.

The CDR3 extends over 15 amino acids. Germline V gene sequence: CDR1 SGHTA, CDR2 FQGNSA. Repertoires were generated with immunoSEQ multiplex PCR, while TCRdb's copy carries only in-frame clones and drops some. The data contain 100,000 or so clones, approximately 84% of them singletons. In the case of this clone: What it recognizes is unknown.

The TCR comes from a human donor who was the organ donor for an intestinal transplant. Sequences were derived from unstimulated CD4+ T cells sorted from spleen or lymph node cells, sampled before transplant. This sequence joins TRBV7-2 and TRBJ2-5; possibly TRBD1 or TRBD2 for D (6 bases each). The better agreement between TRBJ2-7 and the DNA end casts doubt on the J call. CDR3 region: CASSIGGGQGYEQYF. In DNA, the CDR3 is TGTGCCAGCAGCATCGGGGGCGGGCAGGGGTACGAGCAGTACTTC.